This entry concerns a single TCR beta chain. Antigen unknown. The data originate from a study of regulatory T cells in long-lasting Graves disease. Study details: Newly diagnosed Graves' patients had under 3 months of antithyroid drugs. Overall study findings and caveats: Fewer public clonotypes were shared by new patients (roughly 970) than by persistent patients (2,741). TRBV28, TRBJ1-2 and TRBJ2-5 were favored in persistent disease.

Researchers made TCR beta libraries by using iRepertoire HTBI primers and running Arm-PCR on CDR3 regions. TCRdb used MiXCR to reprocess the multiplex PCR reads, holding one entry per CDR3 protein. In the table there are 500,000 or so distinct CDR3 sequences, around 13% of which are singletons. This CDR3 comprises 12 residues. Germline V gene sequence: CDR1 SGHDN, CDR2 FVKESK. V was trimmed by 1 base and J by 4 bases, leaving 5 bases between them. Documented time point: newly diagnosed GD, antithyroid drugs for less than 3 months. PBMCs were the source of the RNA used for TCR sequencing. These same records also appear under a second study, on T cells in Graves' hyperthyroidism and ophthalmopathy. That investigation notes: Primed by the HTBI set, a first-round RT-PCR was run on the TCR CDR3.

The genes are TRBV14 and TRBJ2-7; D not certain. This sequence was found in a woman aged 50 to 65 with Graves disease. The input for sequencing was peripheral blood mononuclear cells (PBMCs), taken at new diagnosis, from a patient treated with antithyroid drugs. The CDR3 region is CASSQVRYEQYF. For the CDR3, the DNA is TGTGCCAGCAGCCAAGTCAGGTACGAGCAGTACTTC.